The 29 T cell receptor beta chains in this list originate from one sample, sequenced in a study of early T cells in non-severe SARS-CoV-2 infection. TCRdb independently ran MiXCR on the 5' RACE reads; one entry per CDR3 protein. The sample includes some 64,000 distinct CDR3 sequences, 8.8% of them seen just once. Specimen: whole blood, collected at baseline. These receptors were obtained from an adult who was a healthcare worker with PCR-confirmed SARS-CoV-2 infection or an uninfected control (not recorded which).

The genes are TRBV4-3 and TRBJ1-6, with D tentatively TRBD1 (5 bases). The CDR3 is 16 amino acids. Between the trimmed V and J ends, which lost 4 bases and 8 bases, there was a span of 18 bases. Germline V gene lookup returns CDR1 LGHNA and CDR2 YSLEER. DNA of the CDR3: TGCGCCAGCAGCCCCTTACAGGCAGGGCAGGATTCACCCCTCCACTTT. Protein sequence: CASSPLQAGQDSPLHF.

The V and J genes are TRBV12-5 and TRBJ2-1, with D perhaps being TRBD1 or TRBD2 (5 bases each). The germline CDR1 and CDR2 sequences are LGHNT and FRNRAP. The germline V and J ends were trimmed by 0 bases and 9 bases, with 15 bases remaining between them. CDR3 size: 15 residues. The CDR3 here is CASGLVIEGQGEQFF. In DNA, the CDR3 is TGTGCTAGTGGTTTGGTGATCGAGGGCCAGGGTGAGCAGTTCTTC.

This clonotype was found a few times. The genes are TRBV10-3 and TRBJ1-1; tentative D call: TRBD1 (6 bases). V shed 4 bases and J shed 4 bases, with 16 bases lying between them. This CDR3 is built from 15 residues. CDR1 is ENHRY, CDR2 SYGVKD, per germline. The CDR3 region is CAISAMGARVTEAFF. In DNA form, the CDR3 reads TGTGCCATCAGTGCTATGGGGGCGCGGGTCACTGAAGCTTTCTTT.

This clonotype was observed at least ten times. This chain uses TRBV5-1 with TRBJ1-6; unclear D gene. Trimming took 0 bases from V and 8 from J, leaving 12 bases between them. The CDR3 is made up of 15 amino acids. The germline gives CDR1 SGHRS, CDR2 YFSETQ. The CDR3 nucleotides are TGCGCCAGCAGCTTGGCCTCCAACTCTTATTCACCCCTCCACTTT. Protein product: CASSLASNSYSPLHF.

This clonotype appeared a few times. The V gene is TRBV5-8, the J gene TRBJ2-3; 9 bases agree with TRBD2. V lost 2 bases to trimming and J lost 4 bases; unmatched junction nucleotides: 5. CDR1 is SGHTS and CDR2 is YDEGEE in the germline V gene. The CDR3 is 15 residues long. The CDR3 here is CASSFRLAGPDTQYF. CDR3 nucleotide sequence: TGTGCCAGCAGCTTTCGGCTAGCGGGGCCAGATACGCAGTATTTT.

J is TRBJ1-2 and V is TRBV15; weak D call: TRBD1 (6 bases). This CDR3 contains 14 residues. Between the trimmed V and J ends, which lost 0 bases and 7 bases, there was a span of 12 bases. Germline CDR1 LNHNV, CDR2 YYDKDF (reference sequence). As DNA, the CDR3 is TGTGCCACCAGCAGAGATAGGACAGCCCGTGGCTACACCTTC. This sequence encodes CATSRDRTARGYTF.

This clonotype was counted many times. The chain's CDR3 is CASTPSGTNQPQHF. The DNA of the CDR3 is TGTGCCAGCACCCCCAGTGGGACAAATCAGCCCCAGCATTTT. This sequence joins TRBV12-3 or TRBV12-4 and TRBJ1-5, with TRBD1 as a possible D gene (6 bases). The V and J ends lost 7 bases and 4 bases respectively, with 14 bases between them. This CDR3 region has 14 residues.

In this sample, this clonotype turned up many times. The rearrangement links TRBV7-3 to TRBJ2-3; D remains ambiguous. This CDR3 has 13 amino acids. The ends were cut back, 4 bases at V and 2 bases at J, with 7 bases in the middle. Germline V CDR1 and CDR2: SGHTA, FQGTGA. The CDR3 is CASSSELTDTQYF. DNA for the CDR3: TGTGCCAGCAGCTCAGAACTCACAGATACGCAGTATTTT.

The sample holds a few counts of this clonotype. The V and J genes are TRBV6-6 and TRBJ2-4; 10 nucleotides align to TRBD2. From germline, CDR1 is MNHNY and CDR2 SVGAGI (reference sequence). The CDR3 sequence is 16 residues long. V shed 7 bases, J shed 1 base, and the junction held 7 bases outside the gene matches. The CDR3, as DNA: TGTGCCAGCACACCGGGACTAGCGCACGCCAAAAACATTCAGTACTTC. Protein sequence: CASTPGLAHAKNIQYF.

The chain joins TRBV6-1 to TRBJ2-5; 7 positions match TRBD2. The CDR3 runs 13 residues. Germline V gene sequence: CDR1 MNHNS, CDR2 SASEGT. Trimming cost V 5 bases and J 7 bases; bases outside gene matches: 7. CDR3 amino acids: CASSTAGEGTQYF. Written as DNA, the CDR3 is TGTGCCAGCAGTACGGCGGGAGAAGGGACCCAGTACTTC.

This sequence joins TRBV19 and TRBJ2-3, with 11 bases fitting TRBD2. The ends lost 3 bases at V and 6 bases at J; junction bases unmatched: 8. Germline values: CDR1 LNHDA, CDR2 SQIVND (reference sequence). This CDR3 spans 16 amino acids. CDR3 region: CASSIPTSGRGDTQYF. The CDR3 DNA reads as TGTGCCAGTAGTATTCCTACTAGCGGGAGAGGGGATACGCAGTATTTT.

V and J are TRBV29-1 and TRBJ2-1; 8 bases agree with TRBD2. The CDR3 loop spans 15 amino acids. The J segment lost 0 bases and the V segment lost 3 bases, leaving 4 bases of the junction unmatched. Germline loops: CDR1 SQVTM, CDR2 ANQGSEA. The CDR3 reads CSVEGAGDSYNEQFF. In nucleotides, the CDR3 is TGCAGCGTTGAGGGAGCGGGAGACTCCTACAATGAGCAGTTCTTC.

The DNA of the CDR3 is TGCAGTGCTAGCAGGTTGTCTAGCGGGAGGGCCAATGAGCAGTTCTTC. It yields the protein CSASRLSSGRANEQFF. V and J are TRBV20-1 and TRBJ2-1; 12 positions agree with TRBD2. Germline loops: CDR1 DFQATT, CDR2 SNEGSKA (reference sequence). V shed 3 bases and J 6 bases; nucleotides not matched to a gene: 9. The CDR3 length is 16 residues.

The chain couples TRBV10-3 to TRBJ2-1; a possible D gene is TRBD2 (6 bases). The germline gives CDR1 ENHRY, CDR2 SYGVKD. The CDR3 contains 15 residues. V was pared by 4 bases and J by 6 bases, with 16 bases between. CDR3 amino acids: CAISGQLAGSNEQFF. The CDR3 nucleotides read TGTGCCATCAGTGGCCAACTAGCCGGGAGCAATGAGCAGTTCTTC.

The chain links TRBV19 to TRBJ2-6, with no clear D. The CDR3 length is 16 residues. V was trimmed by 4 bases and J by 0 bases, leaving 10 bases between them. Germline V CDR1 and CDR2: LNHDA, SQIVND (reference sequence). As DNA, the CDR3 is TGTGCCAGTAGTAATAGGGCCCGCTCTGGGGCCAACGTCCTGACTTTC. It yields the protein CASSNRARSGANVLTF.

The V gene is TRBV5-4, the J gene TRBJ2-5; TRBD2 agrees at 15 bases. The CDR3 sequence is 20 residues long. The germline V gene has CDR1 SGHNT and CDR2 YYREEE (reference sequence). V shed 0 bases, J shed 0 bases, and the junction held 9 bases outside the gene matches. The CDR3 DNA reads TGTGCCAGCAGCTTGGGGGCCCCCGGACTAGCGGGAGGGTACCAAGAGACCCAGTACTTC. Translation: CASSLGAPGLAGGYQETQYF.

Here the CDR3 DNA reads TGTGCCAGCAGCTTAGTCACTAGCGGGAAAGAGACCCAGTACTTC. It translates to CASSLVTSGKETQYF. The gene calls are TRBV7-9 and TRBJ2-5, with 10 bases matching TRBD2. The CDR3 loop spans 15 amino acids. V lost 1 base and J lost 3; bases outside the gene matches: 2. CDR1 is SEHNR, CDR2 FQNEAQ, per germline (reference sequence).

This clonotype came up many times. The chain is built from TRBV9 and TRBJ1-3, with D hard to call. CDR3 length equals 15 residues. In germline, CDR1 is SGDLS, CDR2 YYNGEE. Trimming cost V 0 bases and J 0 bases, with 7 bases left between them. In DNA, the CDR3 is TGTGCCAGCAGCGTAGGAGGATTCTCTGGAAACACCATATATTTT. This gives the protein CASSVGGFSGNTIYF.

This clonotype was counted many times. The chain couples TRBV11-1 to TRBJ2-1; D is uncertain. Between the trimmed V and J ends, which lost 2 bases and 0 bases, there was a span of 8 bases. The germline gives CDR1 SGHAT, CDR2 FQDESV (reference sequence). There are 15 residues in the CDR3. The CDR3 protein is CASSLNPISYNEQFF. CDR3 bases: TGTGCCAGCAGCTTAAATCCTATCTCCTACAATGAGCAGTTCTTC.

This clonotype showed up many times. The CDR3 DNA reads TGTGCCAGCAGTTTGCGCCGGGACTACCTCTCCTACGAGCAGTACTTC. It codes for CASSLRRDYLSYEQYF. The rearrangement joins TRBV27 to TRBJ2-7; 7 bases line up with TRBD2. Unmatched junction bases numbered 8, after V lost 3 bases and J lost 0 bases. CDR1 is MNHEY, CDR2 SMNVEV, per germline (reference sequence). The CDR3 sequence is 16 residues long.

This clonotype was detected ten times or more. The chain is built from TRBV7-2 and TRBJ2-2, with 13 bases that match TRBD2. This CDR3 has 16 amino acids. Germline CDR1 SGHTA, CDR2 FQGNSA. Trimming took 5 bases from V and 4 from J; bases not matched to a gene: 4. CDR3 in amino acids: CASSARLAGGTGELFF. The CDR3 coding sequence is TGTGCCAGCAGCGCAAGACTAGCGGGAGGCACCGGGGAGCTGTTTTTT.

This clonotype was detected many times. The CDR3 loop reads CASSQNPLETQYF. In DNA, the CDR3 is TGTGCCAGCTCGCAGAACCCCCTGGAGACCCAGTACTTC. V is TRBV18 and J is TRBJ2-5, with D unresolved. Germline loops: CDR1 KGHSH, CDR2 LQKENI. Trimming took 6 bases from V and 5 from J, leaving 13 bases between them. The CDR3 totals 13 residues.

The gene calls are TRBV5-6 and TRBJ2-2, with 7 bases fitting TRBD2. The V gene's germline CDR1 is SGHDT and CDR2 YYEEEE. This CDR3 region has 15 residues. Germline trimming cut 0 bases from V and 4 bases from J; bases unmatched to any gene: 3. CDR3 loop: CASSLGEGRTGELFF. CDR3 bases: TGTGCCAGCAGCTTGGGGGAGGGCCGCACCGGGGAGCTGTTTTTT.

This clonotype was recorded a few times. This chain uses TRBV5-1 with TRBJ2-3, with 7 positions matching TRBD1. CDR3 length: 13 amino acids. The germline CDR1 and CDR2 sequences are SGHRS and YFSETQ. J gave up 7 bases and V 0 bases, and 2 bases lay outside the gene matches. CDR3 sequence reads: CASSLETGHTQYF. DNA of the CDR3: TGCGCCAGCAGCTTGGAGACAGGGCATACGCAGTATTTT.

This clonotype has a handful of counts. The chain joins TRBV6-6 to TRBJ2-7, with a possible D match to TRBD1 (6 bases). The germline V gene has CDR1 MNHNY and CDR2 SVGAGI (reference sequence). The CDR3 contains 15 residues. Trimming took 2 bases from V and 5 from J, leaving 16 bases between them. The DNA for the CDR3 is TGTGCCAGCAGTTACCAATGGGGGCAGGGTAACGAGCAGTACTTC. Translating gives CASSYQWGQGNEQYF.

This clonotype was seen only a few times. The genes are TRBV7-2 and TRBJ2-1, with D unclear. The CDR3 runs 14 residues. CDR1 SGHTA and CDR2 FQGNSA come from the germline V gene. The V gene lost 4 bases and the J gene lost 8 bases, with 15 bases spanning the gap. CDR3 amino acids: CASSWPVLSDEQFF. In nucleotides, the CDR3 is TGTGCCAGCAGCTGGCCCGTTCTTTCGGATGAGCAGTTCTTC.

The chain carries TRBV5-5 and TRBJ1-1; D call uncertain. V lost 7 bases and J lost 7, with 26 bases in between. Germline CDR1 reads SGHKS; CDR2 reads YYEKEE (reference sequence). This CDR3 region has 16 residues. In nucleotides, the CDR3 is TGTGCCAGCCTATCTGGGATCTACCAGGCGGCCTTTGAAGCTTTCTTT. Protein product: CASLSGIYQAAFEAFF. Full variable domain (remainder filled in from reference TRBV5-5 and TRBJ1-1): DAGVTQSPTHLIKTRGQQVTLRCSPISGHKSVSWYQQVLGQGPQFIFQYYEKEERGRGNFPDRFSARQFPNYSSELNVNALLLGDSALYLCASLSGIYQAAFEAFFGQGTRLTVV.

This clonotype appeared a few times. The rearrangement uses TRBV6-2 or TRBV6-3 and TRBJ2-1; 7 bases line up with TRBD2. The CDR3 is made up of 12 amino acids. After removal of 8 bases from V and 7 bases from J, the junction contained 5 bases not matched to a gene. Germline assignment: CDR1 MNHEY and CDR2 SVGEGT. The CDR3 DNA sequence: TGTGCCAGCTTGGGGGGAGGGAATGAGCAGTTCTTC. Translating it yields CASLGGGNEQFF.

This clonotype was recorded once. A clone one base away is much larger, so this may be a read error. The chain's CDR3 is CASSPSSGNYNEQIF. In nucleotides, the CDR3 is TGTGCCAGCAGCCCCTCTAGCGGGAACTACAATGAGCAGATCTTC. The chain recombines TRBV7-6 with TRBJ2-1, with 9 bases identical to TRBD2. CDR3 size: 15 residues. Germline V gene data show CDR1 as SGHVS and CDR2 as FNYEAQ.